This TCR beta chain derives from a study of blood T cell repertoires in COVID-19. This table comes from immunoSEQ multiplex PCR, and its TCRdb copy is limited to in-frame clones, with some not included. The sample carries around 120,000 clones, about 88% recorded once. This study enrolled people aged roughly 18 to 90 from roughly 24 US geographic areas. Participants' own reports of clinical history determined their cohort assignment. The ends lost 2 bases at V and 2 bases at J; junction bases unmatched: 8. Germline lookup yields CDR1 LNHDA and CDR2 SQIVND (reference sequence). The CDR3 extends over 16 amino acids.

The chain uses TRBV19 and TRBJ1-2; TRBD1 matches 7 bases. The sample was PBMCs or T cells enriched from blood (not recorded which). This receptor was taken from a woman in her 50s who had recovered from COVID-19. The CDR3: CASSIKADRVNYGYTF. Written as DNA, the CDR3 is TGTGCCAGTAGTATAAAGGCCGACAGGGTGAACTATGGCTACACCTTC.